This TCR beta chain was retrieved from a study of blood T cells in healthy people across ages. The study's findings and limits: Higher diversity and more naive CD4+ cells were features of long-lived donors, compared to aged donors.

The authors ran a second PCR of 7 to 11 cycles using a sample-barcoded 5' primer and a J-beta primer mix. Each of the cDNA molecules was tagged by a template-switch adaptor with 12 random nucleotides. One entry per CDR3 protein results from TCRdb running MiXCR on the 5' RACE reads. The data show around 800,000 distinct CDR3 sequences, roughly 24% seen once. The germline V and J ends were trimmed by 4 bases and 14 bases, with 12 bases remaining between them. The CDR3 sequence is 11 residues long. Germline CDR1 SGDLS, CDR2 YYNGEE. Healthy Caucasian individuals from Russia aged about 6 to 95 served as donors. Concerning this clonotype itself: Its antigen is not identified.

These data were likewise used in another study, on T cells of mothers and their children. As reported in that work: cDNA synthesis used all extracted RNA, approximately 1.5 ug per 15 ul.

This chain joins TRBV9 and TRBJ2-2; D gene uncertain. The sequencing input was blood. This receptor was identified in a boy aged 5-17 years in good health. The CDR3 DNA reads as TGTGCCAGCAGCCCGGACCGACGTCTGTTTTTT. It yields the protein CASSPDRRLFF.